The rows below give T cell receptor beta chains drawn from one sample of a study of PD-1 blockade in classical Hodgkin lymphoma. Generated by immunoSEQ multiplex PCR, the TCRdb table keeps only in-frame clones and is missing some. The sample yields roughly 27,000 clones, 70% to 90% seen once. The material sequenced was CD4+ T cells from blood. These receptors were taken from a human donor with classical Hodgkin lymphoma. Both conserved end residues are part of each CDR3.

j_gene: TRBJ2-2; v_gene: TRBV27; len: 15; CDR3aa: CASSLWGLNTGELFF
j_gene: TRBJ2-2; v_gene: TRBV7-9; len: 17; CDR3aa: CASSRIQGLTNTGELFF
j_gene: TRBJ1-1; v_gene: TRBV7-2; len: 15; CDR3aa: CASNLPGGESTEAFF
j_gene: TRBJ1-1; v_gene: TRBV18; len: 14; CDR3aa: CASSPSGGYTEAFF
j_gene: TRBJ2-3; v_gene: TRBV11-2; len: 15; CDR3aa: CATAREGARTDTQYF
j_gene: TRBJ2-5; v_gene: TRBV7-2; len: 13; CDR3aa: CASSTTVQETQYF
j_gene: TRBJ2-1; v_gene: TRBV9; len: 15; CDR3aa: CASSEHRDDRPEQFF
j_gene: TRBJ2-5; v_gene: TRBV19; len: 15; CDR3aa: CATSLGGGRGETQYF
j_gene: TRBJ2-5; v_gene: TRBV7-2; len: 14; CDR3aa: CASSPVGVGETQYF
j_gene: TRBJ2-3; v_gene: TRBV6-5; len: 15; CDR3aa: CASSYSRQGPDTQYF
j_gene: TRBJ1-2; v_gene: TRBV28; len: 11; CDR3aa: CASTDFYGYTF
j_gene: TRBJ2-5; v_gene: TRBV18; len: 16; CDR3aa: CASSPNRGLGEETQYF
j_gene: TRBJ2-5; v_gene: TRBV6-5; len: 15; CDR3aa: CASRPSQGTGETQYF
j_gene: TRBJ2-7; v_gene: TRBV5-1; len: 15; CDR3aa: CASSFSIAGVGEQYF
j_gene: TRBJ2-5; v_gene: TRBV20-1; len: 11; CDR3aa: CSAETWETQYF
j_gene: TRBJ1-2; v_gene: TRBV11-2; len: 11; CDR3aa: CASGDSYGYTF
j_gene: TRBJ2-7; v_gene: TRBV7-8; len: 15; CDR3aa: CASSPRTGGIYEQYF
j_gene: TRBJ2-1; v_gene: TRBV18; len: 12; CDR3aa: CASSRSGDEQFF
j_gene: TRBJ1-1; v_gene: TRBV5-1; len: 14; CDR3aa: CASTMTGENTEAFF
j_gene: TRBJ1-1; v_gene: TRBV29-1; len: 12; CDR3aa: CSVGRQGPEAFF
j_gene: TRBJ2-2; v_gene: TRBV29-1; len: 13; CDR3aa: CSVDTSGIGELFF
j_gene: TRBJ1-2; v_gene: TRBV19; len: 14; CDR3aa: CASSIATSDYGYTF
j_gene: TRBJ2-5; v_gene: TRBV7-2; len: 17; CDR3aa: CASSLNGPASGIETQYF
j_gene: TRBJ2-7; v_gene: TRBV28; len: 15; CDR3aa: CASSSPSGNSYEQYF
j_gene: TRBJ2-1; v_gene: TRBV9; len: 14; CDR3aa: CASQGLAGNNEQFF
j_gene: TRBJ2-3; v_gene: TRBV19; len: 16; CDR3aa: CASSSTGLAGADTQYF